These 18 T cell receptor beta chains originate from one sample sequenced in a study of blood T cell repertoires in COVID-19. Method: immunoSEQ multiplex PCR; TCRdb's copy keeps in-frame clones and lacks some. Among about 290,000 clones, approximately 80% were seen once, and the ten largest hold around 3.9%. Specimen: peripheral blood. The origin of the receptors is a woman between 50 and 59 years old with active or convalescent COVID-19.

The chain is built from TRBV5-1 and TRBJ1-1, with 8 bases matching TRBD1. CDR3 length equals 12 residues. Germline CDR1 is SGHRS and CDR2 is YFSETQ. V lost 4 bases, J lost 11 bases, and 7 bases stayed unmatched. This CDR3 is CASSGFDRGAFF. CDR3 nucleotide sequence: TGCGCCAGCAGCGGATTCGACAGGGGCGCTTTCTTT.

This chain connects TRBV29-1 to TRBJ1-2; the match to TRBD1 covers 8 bases. V was clipped by 0 bases and J by 9 bases; unmatched bases: 21. The CDR3 sequence is 18 residues long. Germline CDR1 is SQVTM and CDR2 is ANQGSEA. The CDR3 reads CSVEEKGWTGRSPVRYTF. For the CDR3, the DNA is TGCAGCGTTGAAGAAAAGGGATGGACAGGGCGGAGCCCTGTTCGCTACACCTTC.

The V gene is TRBV19, the J gene TRBJ2-7, with D maybe TRBD2 (5 bases). The V gene's germline CDR1 is LNHDA and CDR2 SQIVND (reference sequence). There are 14 residues in the CDR3. The ends were cut back, 5 bases at V and 7 bases at J, with 18 bases in the middle. CDR3 loop: CASSPRAFGGEQYF. DNA for the CDR3: TGTGCCAGTAGTCCCCGTGCTTTCGGCGGGGAGCAGTACTTC.

The rearrangement joins TRBV6-4 to TRBJ1-2, with D perhaps matching TRBD1 (6 bases). Per germline, CDR1 MRHNA and CDR2 SNTAGT. The V end was cut by 8 bases, the J end by 1 base, with 11 bases between. This CDR3 has 13 amino acids. The CDR3 region has the DNA TGTGCCAGCCGCGAGGACAGTAACTATGGCTACACCTTC. This sequence encodes CASREDSNYGYTF.

This chain links TRBV7-2 with TRBJ2-6; TRBD1 aligns across 7 bases. The CDR3 is made up of 16 amino acids. Germline-derived CDR1 and CDR2 are SGHTA and FQGNSA. Trimming cost V 2 bases and J 2 bases; bases outside gene matches: 3. The CDR3 region has the DNA TGTGCCAGCAGCTTATTAGGGGGCGCTGGGGCCAACGTCCTGACTTTC. This sequence encodes CASSLLGGAGANVLTF.

The CDR3: CSVFGEGRGTNYGYTF. The CDR3 region has the DNA TGCAGCGTCTTCGGGGAGGGAAGGGGGACTAACTATGGCTACACCTTC. The chain couples TRBV29-1 to TRBJ1-2; D is perhaps TRBD1 (6 bases). The CDR3 is 16 amino acids. In germline, CDR1 is SQVTM, CDR2 ANQGSEA. V lost 6 bases, J lost 0 bases, and 20 bases lay in between.

J is TRBJ1-4 and V is TRBV4-2, with TRBD1 matching over 8 bases. The CDR3 loop spans 15 amino acids. V was clipped by 3 bases and J by 8 bases; unmatched bases: 8. Looked up from germline, CDR1 is LGHNA and CDR2 is YNFKEQ. The CDR3 here is CASSHRTGKDEKLFF. DNA for the CDR3: TGTGCCAGCAGCCACAGGACAGGGAAAGACGAAAAACTGTTTTTT.

The V call is TRBV18, the J call TRBJ1-1; 8 nucleotides align to TRBD1. The junction had 3 bases not matched to a gene; V was cut back by 5 bases and J by 1 base. This CDR3 has 14 residues. Germline-derived CDR1 and CDR2 are KGHSH and LQKENI. The CDR3 nucleotides read TGTGCCAGCTCAGACAGGGGCCGGAACACTGAAGCTTTCTTT. Its protein product is CASSDRGRNTEAFF.

This rearrangement joins TRBV7-2 to TRBJ1-2, with TRBD1 matching 7 bases. Germline loops: CDR1 SGHTA, CDR2 FQGNSA. J was trimmed by 1 base and V by 6 bases; bases with no gene match: 11. The CDR3 is 16 residues long. CDR3 nucleotide sequence: TGTGCCAGCAGGCCCACCGGGACAGTTTTTAACTATGGCTACACCTTC. Translating gives CASRPTGTVFNYGYTF. The whole variable domain, remainder taken from reference TRBV7-2 and TRBJ1-2, is GAGVSQSPSNKVTEKGKDVELRCDPISGHTALYWYRQSLGQGLEFLIYFQGNSAPDKSGLPSDRFSAERTGGSVSTLTIQRTQQEDSAVYLCASRPTGTVFNYGYTFGSGTRLTVV.

V is TRBV18 and J is TRBJ1-5; D perhaps matches TRBD1 (5 bases). V was trimmed by 2 bases and J by 7 bases, leaving 12 bases between them. In germline, CDR1 is KGHSH, CDR2 LQKENI. CDR3 size: 14 residues. The CDR3 DNA follows: TGTGCCAGCTCACCAATCGGGGGAGGCCAGCCCCAGCATTTT. Translation gives CASSPIGGGQPQHF.

The chain has TRBV30 and TRBJ2-7; TRBD1 matches 8 bases. The CDR3 sequence is 12 residues long. Germline values: CDR1 GTSNPN, CDR2 SVGIG (reference sequence). J lost 3 bases, V lost 2 bases, and 0 bases had no gene match. Here the CDR3 reads CAWSTGGYEQYF. CDR3 sequence (DNA): TGTGCCTGGAGTACAGGGGGCTACGAGCAGTACTTC.

The rearrangement uses TRBV5-1 and TRBJ2-2; TRBD1 matches at 12 bases. With V trimmed by 3 bases and J by 4 bases, 13 bases remained unmatched. Germline CDR1 SGHRS, CDR2 YFSETQ. The CDR3 is 19 residues long. The chain's CDR3 is CASSWGDRGLSSGTGELFF. The DNA of the CDR3 is TGCGCCAGCAGCTGGGGGGACAGGGGGCTTTCATCGGGCACCGGGGAGCTGTTTTTT. Full variable domain (outside the CDR3, taken from reference TRBV5-1 and TRBJ2-2): KAGVTQTPRYLIKTRGQQVTLSCSPISGHRSVSWYQQTPGQGLQFLFEYFSETQRNKGNFPGRFSGRQFSNSRSEMNVSTLELGDSALYLCASSWGDRGLSSGTGELFFGEGSRLTVL.

The rearrangement links TRBV5-1 to TRBJ1-4; 8 bases fit TRBD1. With 0 bases clipped from V and 8 bases from J, the junction kept 6 bases outside the gene matches. CDR1 and CDR2 (germline): SGHRS, YFSETQ. This CDR3 comprises 15 residues. The DNA for the CDR3 is TGCGCCAGCAGCTTGGACGGACAGGGCGGCGAAAAACTGTTTTTT. This gives the protein CASSLDGQGGEKLFF.

The chain combines TRBV3-1 (or the pseudogene TRBV3-2) with TRBJ1-2, with 8 nucleotides matching TRBD1. V gave up 7 bases and J gave up 6 bases; unmatched junction bases: 4. CDR1 and CDR2 from the germline V gene are LGHDT and YNNKEL (reference sequence). CDR3 length: 12 residues. CDR3 in amino acids: CASTQTGDGYTF. The CDR3 nucleotides are TGTGCCAGCACCCAGACAGGGGATGGCTACACCTTC.

The CDR3 sequence: CASSIEARQGNQPQHF. CDR3 DNA: TGTGCCAGTAGTATAGAAGCTAGACAGGGGAATCAGCCCCAGCATTTT. The chain is built from TRBV19 and TRBJ1-5, with 8 nucleotides matching TRBD1. Trimming removed 0 bases from V and 4 bases from J; junction bases left unmatched: 5. The germline V gene encodes CDR1 LNHDA and CDR2 SQIVND (reference sequence). The CDR3 contains 16 residues.

The chain has TRBV5-4 and TRBJ2-1; D might be TRBD2 (6 bases). This CDR3 comprises 13 residues. Per germline, CDR1 SGHNT and CDR2 YYREEE (reference sequence). The ends were cut back, 0 bases at V and 9 bases at J, with 10 bases in the middle. This chain's CDR3 is CASSLANGGEQFF. CDR3 DNA: TGTGCCAGCAGCTTGGCGAACGGGGGTGAGCAGTTCTTC.

This rearrangement joins TRBV6-5 to TRBJ1-1; D unresolved. CDR1 is MNHEY and CDR2 is SVGAGI in the germline V gene. The CDR3 is made up of 12 amino acids. The V and J ends lost 0 bases and 7 bases respectively, with 6 bases between them. The CDR3 protein is CASSYSKSEAFF. The CDR3 DNA is TGTGCCAGCAGTTACTCGAAGAGTGAAGCTTTCTTT.

This clone was observed a few times. The chain is built from TRBV11-3 and TRBJ2-1; D might be TRBD2 (6 bases). From germline, CDR1 is SGHNT and CDR2 YENEEA. Trimming left V 5 bases short and J 9 bases short, with 11 bases between. The CDR3 totals 12 residues. The CDR3 sequence: CASSAGLGEQFF. For the CDR3, the DNA is TGTGCCAGCAGCGCGGGACTCGGTGAGCAGTTCTTC.